Listed here is a single T cell receptor beta chain. The data derive from a study of blood T cell repertoires in COVID-19. Study details: The United States, Italy and Spain were the sources of the acute and convalescent COVID-19 samples.

Germline V CDR1 and CDR2: LNHDA, SQIVND (reference sequence). The V gene lost 3 bases and the J gene lost 2 bases, with 14 bases spanning the gap. There are 16 residues in the CDR3. Profiled with immunoSEQ multiplex PCR; TCRdb holds only in-frame clones, not every one. Among approximately 160,000 clones listed, around 84% were seen once. Participants' own reports of clinical history determined their cohort assignment. All recovered Cohort 3 donors got two negative PCRs, got clearance, or saw symptom resolution. The sequence derives from a man aged 35 to 55 who had recovered from COVID-19. This chain joins TRBV19 and TRBJ1-3; D not resolved. Sequenced: PBMCs or T cells enriched from blood (not recorded which). The CDR3 bases are TGTGCCAGTAGTATTCTGCCAGGTCCCACTGGAAACACCATATATTTT. It encodes CASSILPGPTGNTIYF.